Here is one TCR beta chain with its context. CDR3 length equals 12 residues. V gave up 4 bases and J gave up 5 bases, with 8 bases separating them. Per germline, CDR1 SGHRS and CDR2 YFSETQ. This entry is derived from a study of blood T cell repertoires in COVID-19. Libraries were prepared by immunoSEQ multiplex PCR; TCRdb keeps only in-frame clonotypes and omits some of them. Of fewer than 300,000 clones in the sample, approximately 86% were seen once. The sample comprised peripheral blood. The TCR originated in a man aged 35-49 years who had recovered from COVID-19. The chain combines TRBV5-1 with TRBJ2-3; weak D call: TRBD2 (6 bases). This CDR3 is CASSPEGDTQYF. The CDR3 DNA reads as TGCGCCAGCAGCCCGGAGGGAGATACGCAGTATTTT.